This TCR beta chain was recovered during a study of cytomegalovirus exposure and HLA in healthy donors (dated by TCRdb to 2016 to 2017). About the study as a whole: According to a later analysis, one platform produced both the 120 validation repertoires and the 670 or so repertoires of the first cohort. The aim of the study was to test whether cataloging public T cell receptors could identify signatures of past pathogen exposure. A separate validation cohort of approximately 130 different subjects was used in addition to the approximately 610-subject first cohort. To predict cytomegalovirus infection status, the study combined high-throughput TCR immunosequencing, statistical association of individual TCRs with disease status, and machine learning. Summary of the overall study and its limitations: The validation cohort had no HLA typing available for a later analysis, so co-occurrence within that cohort was assessed over all 120 or so repertoires. The authors suggested that the approach could potentially be generalized to other disease states and immunological phenotypes. Of the cluster scores, 94% were above 0 in a later analysis, which found that TCRs clustered in the first cohort also tended to co-occur in the 120 or so validation repertoires. Three of the identified cytomegalovirus-associated TCR beta chains were confirmed in vitro to be specific for cytomegalovirus antigens. In both the original and validation cohorts, the classifier was reported to diagnose cytomegalovirus status with high specificity and sensitivity. Most TCR sequences were seen in very few donors, while some public TCRs were found in many individuals. In the study, some 160 TCR beta chains were listed as associated with cytomegalovirus.

The donors belonged to the validation cohort of over a hundred subjects, which was separate from the roughly 700-subject first cohort. Details on this clone: Its specific antigen is unknown. It has no much larger one-base neighbor in the sample; base qualities were not kept.

From the cysteine through the phenylalanine, the CDR3 covers 13 amino acids. The retained sequence is limited to the CDR3, 39 bases, with the frame set at the first base. CDR1 and CDR2, per the germline V gene, are MDHEN and SYDVKM. Trimming leaves V shorter by 3 bases and J shorter by 5 bases, with the junction holding 3 bases beyond the gene matches. Libraries were constructed by the immunoSEQ multiplex PCR assay. Per the source publication's procedure: To diagnose cytomegalovirus status from the catalog of TCR beta chain sequences, a statistical classification framework was built. In its TCRdb copy, this immuneACCESS table keeps in-frame sequences only and misses some clones. Where compared with another copy, unresolved V genes explain less than half of these, and the others have no known cause. The V and J calls and clone size are taken from that table; D and trimming were inferred from the DNA. The sample contains 110,000 to 150,000 clones, nearly 90% of them found a single time. The ten largest make up over 9% of the sample.

The origin of this receptor is a woman younger than 30 in good health and CMV-seropositive. The rearranged chain carries TRBV28 and TRBJ1-2, and 7 junction bases match TRBD1. The specimen was PBMCs. The DNA is TGTGCCAGCAGTTTTAGGGGGCTTTATGGCTACACCTTC. Translated, this is CASSFRGLYGYTF.